This TCR beta chain was retrieved from a study of T cell responses to AZD1222 COVID-19 vaccine. Study observations and caveats: Following two doses of AZD1222, Spike-specific TCR breadth and depth rose. Repertoires were obtained solely post-peak T cell response. The donors showed a predominance of white British ancestry and of females, with possible underestimation of clonal diversity.

Repertoires were generated with immunoSEQ multiplex PCR, while TCRdb's copy carries only in-frame clones and drops some. Altogether over 120,000 clones are present, 93% being singletons, with the ten largest covering around 12%. With 4 bases clipped from V and 7 bases from J, the junction kept 13 bases outside the gene matches. Germline V CDR1 and CDR2: MNHEY, SVGAGI. The CDR3 covers 16 residues. Concerning this clone: Its cognate antigen is unknown.

The receptor was derived from an adult who had recovered from COVID-19. The sample here was peripheral blood, taken after recovery from COVID-19. The chain employs TRBV6-5 and TRBJ2-1; 7 nucleotides match TRBD2. The CDR3 DNA follows: TGTGCCAGCAGTTTTCTAGCGGAGAGAGGGCGGAATGAGCAGTTCTTC. Encoded protein: CASSFLAERGRNEQFF.